Below are 11 T cell receptor beta chains sequenced from a single sample in a study of CD4 T cells in relation to SARS-CoV-2 and coronaviruses. No antigen has been assigned to these receptors. Unexposed donor CD4+ T cells date from 2011-2018, before the COVID-19 pandemic. The cells were cultured for around ten days before CD4+ T cells were isolated. Data came from immunoSEQ multiplex PCR; TCRdb stores just in-frame clones and leaves some out. The sample lists fewer than 25,000 clones, around four fifths occurring once. The sample taken for sequencing was CD4+ T cells from PBMCs, cultured in vitro. The receptors stem from a human donor in good health.

This clone was detected a few times. The chain couples TRBV4-1 to TRBJ1-2; D remains unclear. The V end was cut by 0 bases, the J end by 4 bases, with 12 bases between. Per the germline V gene, CDR1 is MGHRA and CDR2 is YSYEKL. CDR3 length equals 15 residues. The DNA for the CDR3 is TGCGCCAGCAGCCAAGATCCTCCCCCCTCCTATGGCTACACCTTC. Translated: CASSQDPPPSYGYTF.

The rearrangement joins TRBV5-5 to TRBJ1-2; D may be TRBD1 (5 bases). The CDR3 consists of 15 residues. V was pared by 4 bases and J by 8 bases, with 21 bases between. Germline CDR1 is SGHKS and CDR2 is YYEKEE (reference sequence). As DNA, the CDR3 is TGTGCCAGCAGCCGCGGGGACCTCCTGGATGACGGCTACACCTTC. Amino acid sequence: CASSRGDLLDDGYTF. Filled out from reference TRBV5-5 and TRBJ1-2, the complete variable domain reads DAGVTQSPTHLIKTRGQQVTLRCSPISGHKSVSWYQQVLGQGPQFIFQYYEKEERGRGNFPDRFSARQFPNYSSELNVNALLLGDSALYLCASSRGDLLDDGYTFGSGTRLTVV.

V is TRBV7-3 and J is TRBJ2-1; 8 bases match TRBD2. V dropped 5 bases and J dropped 0; count of bases not matched to a gene: 6. Germline V gene sequence: CDR1 SGHTA, CDR2 FQGTGA. The CDR3 has 16 residues. The CDR3, as DNA: TGTGCCAGCAGCATCACCGGGACTAGCTCCTACAATGAGCAGTTCTTC. This sequence encodes CASSITGTSSYNEQFF.

The chain couples TRBV7-6 to TRBJ2-5; 8 bases are shared with TRBD1. Germline lookup yields CDR1 SGHVS and CDR2 FNYEAQ. Trimming cost V 5 bases and J 5 bases; bases outside gene matches: 19. The CDR3 runs to 18 residues. CDR3 DNA: TGTGCCAGCAGCCTCTGGCAGGGGGCGATGGGCGTCGGGGAGACCCAGTACTTC. Residues: CASSLWQGAMGVGETQYF. The whole variable domain, remainder taken from reference TRBV7-6 and TRBJ2-5, is GAGVSQSPRYKVTKRGQDVALRCDPISGHVSLYWYRQALGQGPEFLTYFNYEAQQDKSGLPNDRFSAERPEGSISTLTIQRTEQRDSAMYRCASSLWQGAMGVGETQYFGPGTRLLVL.

The chain couples TRBV19 to TRBJ1-1, with 8 bases aligning to TRBD1. CDR1 LNHDA and CDR2 SQIVND come from the germline V gene (reference sequence). The CDR3 consists of 15 residues. After removal of 3 bases from V and 0 bases from J, the junction contained 3 bases not matched to a gene. The CDR3 bases are TGTGCCAGTAGTATCCAGGGGGCTGTGAACACTGAAGCTTTCTTT. As protein: CASSIQGAVNTEAFF.

This clone is a singleton in its sample. The chain couples TRBV4-2 to TRBJ2-7; maybe TRBD1 (6 bases). Germline V gene sequence: CDR1 LGHNA, CDR2 YNFKEQ. The CDR3 spans 15 residues. V was pared by 4 bases and J by 0 bases, with 13 bases between. CDR3 residues: CASSRTGTNSYEQYF. The DNA for the CDR3 is TGTGCCAGCAGCCGAACCGGGACAAACTCCTACGAGCAGTACTTC.

Here the CDR3 reads CASSRLRGSGYEQYF. As DNA, the CDR3 is TGCGCCAGCAGCCGCCTGAGGGGGTCGGGGTACGAGCAGTACTTC. This chain links TRBV5-1 with TRBJ2-7; D is perhaps TRBD1 (6 bases). The CDR3 is 15 residues long. V lost 4 bases and J 4 bases, leaving 18 bases between the germline ends. The germline V gene has CDR1 SGHRS and CDR2 YFSETQ.

The chain uses TRBV3-1 (or the pseudogene TRBV3-2) and TRBJ1-1, with unresolved D. The V gene lost 1 base and the J gene lost 2 bases, with 8 bases spanning the gap. Germline CDR1 and CDR2: LGHDT and YNNKEL (reference sequence). CDR3 length: 14 amino acids. CDR3 in DNA: TGTGCCAGCAGCCAAGGTAACAGAAACACTGAAGCTTTCTTT. Its protein is CASSQGNRNTEAFF.

This chain joins TRBV29-1 and TRBJ1-1; a possible D gene is TRBD1 (5 bases). V shed 2 bases and J shed 5 bases, with 15 bases lying between them. The germline CDR1 and CDR2 sequences are SQVTM and ANQGSEA. CDR3 length: 14 residues. In nucleotides, the CDR3 is TGCAGCGTTGAATTGGGACCTAGAGGGACTGAAGCTTTCTTT. Translation gives CSVELGPRGTEAFF.

This chain joins TRBV19 and TRBJ1-6, with TRBD1 identical over 8 bases. The germline gives CDR1 LNHDA, CDR2 SQIVND (reference sequence). CDR3 length equals 18 residues. The junction had 16 bases not matched to a gene; V was cut back by 5 bases and J by 7 bases. CDR3 sequence (DNA): TGTGCCAGTAGTGCTAAAGGAGCAGGGGGCGCGAGGAATTCACCCCTCCACTTT. Its protein is CASSAKGAGGARNSPLHF.

V gene TRBV10-1 combines with J gene TRBJ2-7; D is uncertain. CDR1 WNHNN and CDR2 SYGVQD come from the germline V gene (reference sequence). V was shortened by 5 bases and J by 5 bases, with 16 bases between the two germline ends. CDR3 size: 14 residues. The CDR3 spells CASSPPAVVNEQYF. CDR3 DNA sequence: TGCGCCAGCAGTCCCCCCGCGGTAGTTAACGAGCAGTACTTC.